These 21 T cell receptor beta chains originate from one sample sequenced in a study of shared clonotypes between healthy human individuals. The repertoire was sequenced with immunoSEQ multiplex PCR; TCRdb's copy has only in-frame clones and lacks some. The data contain about 2 million clones, 85% to 95% of them singletons. The specimen sequenced was naive CD4+ T cells sorted from blood. Subset reported: CD45RA+ positively selected. The receptor source for this set is a man between 18 and 29 years old in good health.

This chain joins TRBV10-3 and TRBJ2-3; 8 positions match TRBD2. Germline-derived CDR1 and CDR2 are ENHRY and SYGVKD. The CDR3 covers 12 residues. J gave up 2 bases and V 10 bases, and 2 bases lay outside the gene matches. The CDR3 protein is CATGGNTDTQYF. The DNA of the CDR3 is TGTGCCACGGGGGGGAACACAGATACGCAGTATTTT.

CDR3 residues: CASSSQGNTIYF. CDR3 coding DNA: TGTGCCAGCAGCTCACAGGGAAACACCATATATTTT. The chain joins TRBV7-2 to TRBJ1-3; D ambiguous. This CDR3 comprises 12 residues. V lost 4 bases and J 4 bases, leaving 5 bases between the germline ends. The germline V gene encodes CDR1 SGHTA and CDR2 FQGNSA.

In this sample, this clone turned up a few times. The chain carries TRBV11-2 and TRBJ2-1, with 10 nucleotides matching TRBD2. The CDR3 covers 15 residues. After removal of 3 bases from V and 1 base from J, the junction contained 0 bases not matched to a gene. CDR1 SGHAT and CDR2 FQNNGV come from the germline V gene. The CDR3 sequence is CASSFSGRSYNEQFF. The CDR3 DNA reads TGTGCCAGCAGCTTTAGCGGGAGGTCCTACAATGAGCAGTTCTTC.

The chain uses TRBV5-1 and TRBJ1-4, with TRBD1 matching over 9 bases. V was clipped by 7 bases and J by 8 bases; unmatched bases: 9. CDR1 is SGHRS, CDR2 YFSETQ, per germline. The CDR3 sequence is 14 residues long. In nucleotides, the CDR3 is TGCGCCAGCGCAGAGGGGACAGGGAACGAAAAACTGTTTTTT. This translates into CASAEGTGNEKLFF.

The rearrangement uses TRBV5-1 and TRBJ2-1; 9 bases align to TRBD1. Germline CDR1 and CDR2: SGHRS and YFSETQ. J gave up 8 bases and V 4 bases, and 10 bases lay outside the gene matches. The CDR3 is 15 residues long. The CDR3 is CASSPVGGQGHEQFF. Here the CDR3 DNA reads TGCGCCAGCAGCCCAGTGGGAGGACAGGGGCATGAGCAGTTCTTC.

This clone was seen a single time. V is TRBV19 and J is TRBJ2-3; 10 bases map to TRBD2. From germline, CDR1 is LNHDA and CDR2 SQIVND (reference sequence). This CDR3 region has 14 residues. V lost 6 bases to trimming and J lost 5 bases; unmatched junction nucleotides: 5. This CDR3 reads CASRTSGTVDTQYF. In DNA, the CDR3 is TGTGCCAGTAGAACTAGCGGGACGGTAGATACGCAGTATTTT.

To note about this clone: Additional DNA sequences in this sample encode the identical CDR3. The CDR3 sequence is CASSPLAAQETQYF. DNA of the CDR3: TGTGCCAGCTCACCACTCGCGGCCCAAGAGACCCAGTACTTC. This chain joins TRBV18 and TRBJ2-5; D uncertain. CDR1 KGHSH and CDR2 LQKENI come from the germline V gene. V shed 1 base and J shed 1 base, with 7 bases lying between them. The CDR3 is 14 amino acids.

Worth noting for this clone: Since a much larger clone is just one base distant, this may be a read error. V gene TRBV5-1 combines with J gene TRBJ1-1, with 7 bases identical to TRBD1. The CDR3 is 14 residues long. The germline V gene encodes CDR1 SGHRS and CDR2 YFSETQ. The CDR3 sequence: CASRWDSPNTEASF. DNA for the CDR3: TGCGCCAGCAGGTGGGACAGCCCGAACACTGAAGCTTCCTTT. The variable domain in full, completed from reference TRBV5-1 and TRBJ1-1, reads KAGVTQTPRYLIKTRGQQVTLSCSPISGHRSVSWYQQTPGQGLQFLFEYFSETQRNKGNFPGRFSGRQFSNSRSEMNVSTLELGDSALYLCASRWDSPNTEASFGQGTRLTVV.

This clone was counted a few times. The chain couples TRBV7-6 to TRBJ1-6, with 7 bases matching TRBD1. CDR1 and CDR2 from the germline V gene are SGHVS and FNYEAQ. V gave up 5 bases and J gave up 6 bases; unmatched junction bases: 4. The CDR3 has 14 residues. CDR3: CASSPGTANSPLHF. CDR3 nucleotides: TGTGCCAGCAGCCCCGGGACAGCTAATTCACCCCTCCACTTT.

The rearrangement uses TRBV5-4 and TRBJ2-3; 8 nucleotides agree with TRBD2. CDR1 is SGHNT and CDR2 is YYREEE in the germline V gene (reference sequence). V lost 4 bases, J lost 8 bases, and 6 bases stayed unmatched. This CDR3 has 13 amino acids. CDR3: CASSQNAGGTQYF. The DNA of the CDR3 is TGTGCCAGCAGCCAAAATGCGGGAGGTACGCAGTATTTT.

The chain combines TRBV20-1 with TRBJ2-7; no clear D gene. This CDR3 has 10 residues. Germline V gene lookup returns CDR1 DFQATT and CDR2 SNEGSKA (reference sequence). V was shortened by 3 bases and J by 5 bases, with 5 bases between the two germline ends. The DNA for the CDR3 is TGCAGTGCTAGTGGTAACGAGCAGTACTTC. It codes for CSASGNEQYF.

This clone was detected a few times. This sequence joins TRBV7-9 and TRBJ1-6, with D perhaps matching TRBD1 (6 bases). Germline-derived CDR1 and CDR2 are SEHNR and FQNEAQ (reference sequence). Trimming pared 3 bases from V and 8 bases from J, leaving 11 bases between. The CDR3 totals 14 residues. The CDR3 spells CASSLGQWDSPLHF. The CDR3 DNA reads as TGTGCCAGCAGCTTGGGACAATGGGATTCACCCCTCCACTTT.

The gene calls are TRBV7-2 and TRBJ1-2; TRBD1 aligns across 10 bases. V lost 5 bases, J lost 4 bases, and 7 bases stayed unmatched. The germline gives CDR1 SGHTA, CDR2 FQGNSA. The CDR3 is made up of 15 amino acids. The CDR3 protein is CASSIDRGRTYGYTF. In nucleotides, the CDR3 is TGTGCCAGCAGCATCGACAGGGGGCGCACCTATGGCTACACCTTC. The full variable domain, completed using reference TRBV7-2 and TRBJ1-2, is GAGVSQSPSNKVTEKGKDVELRCDPISGHTALYWYRQSLGQGLEFLIYFQGNSAPDKSGLPSDRFSAERTGGSVSTLTIQRTQQEDSAVYLCASSIDRGRTYGYTFGSGTRLTVV.

The chain is built from TRBV10-2 and TRBJ2-7; D is possibly TRBD1 or TRBD2 (5 bases each). The CDR3 loop spans 14 amino acids. Germline V CDR1 and CDR2: WSHSY, SAAADI. V lost 7 bases, J lost 2 bases, and 15 bases lay in between. The CDR3 DNA reads as TGCGCCAGCACTTTAGACCGGGGCCCCTACGAGCAGTACTTC. Translation gives CASTLDRGPYEQYF.

Details on this clone: Other DNA sequences from this sample encode an identical CDR3 as well. CDR3 sequence reads: CASSYTGVGEKLFF. The DNA for the CDR3 is TGTGCCAGCAGTTACACAGGGGTGGGAGAAAAACTGTTTTTT. The J gene is TRBJ1-4, the V gene TRBV6-6; 7 bases map to TRBD1. The CDR3 sequence is 14 residues long. CDR1 is MNHNY and CDR2 is SVGAGI in the germline V gene (reference sequence). The ends lost 2 bases at V and 8 bases at J; junction bases unmatched: 5.

The rearrangement uses TRBV7-8 and TRBJ2-5, with 10 positions matching TRBD2. Germline CDR1 SGHVS, CDR2 FQNEAQ. The CDR3 contains 16 residues. Trimming took 5 bases from V and 5 from J; bases not matched to a gene: 11. This CDR3 is CASSKGPAGGPETQYF. The CDR3 DNA follows: TGTGCCAGCAGCAAGGGGCCAGCGGGGGGGCCCGAGACCCAGTACTTC. Supplemented by reference TRBV7-8 and TRBJ2-5, the full variable domain reads GAGVSQSPRYKVAKRGQDVALRCDPISGHVSLFWYQQALGQGPEFLTYFQNEAQLDKSGLPSDRFFAERPEGSVSTLKIQRTQQEDSAVYLCASSKGPAGGPETQYFGPGTRLLVL.

V is TRBV28 and J is TRBJ2-5, with 13 positions matching TRBD2. CDR1 is MDHEN, CDR2 SYDVKM, per germline. The CDR3 spans 19 residues. After removal of 7 bases from V and 5 bases from J, the junction contained 19 bases not matched to a gene. The CDR3 DNA follows: TGTGCCAGCACCCGGGGAAGGACTAGCGGGGGAGGGCACGAGGAGACCCAGTACTTC. Translated: CASTRGRTSGGGHEETQYF. Full variable domain (outside the CDR3, taken from reference TRBV28 and TRBJ2-5): DVKVTQSSRYLVKRTGEKVFLECVQDMDHENMFWYRQDPGLGLRLIYFSYDVKMKEKGDIPEGYSVSREKKERFSLILESASTNQTSMYLCASTRGRTSGGGHEETQYFGPGTRLLVL.

CDR3 nucleotides: TGTGCCAGTAGTCCACGGGACAGTTCTGGAAACACCATATATTTT. This codes for CASSPRDSSGNTIYF. The chain has TRBV19 and TRBJ1-3, with 7 bases fitting TRBD1. CDR1 is LNHDA and CDR2 is SQIVND in the germline V gene (reference sequence). The CDR3 loop spans 15 amino acids. Trimming at V came to 5 bases and at J to 1 base, leaving 5 bases not matched to a gene.

This chain links TRBV6-5 with TRBJ2-7; no clear D gene. The germline V gene encodes CDR1 MNHEY and CDR2 SVGAGI. The CDR3 contains 16 residues. Deletions cut 3 bases from V and 2 bases from J, with 17 bases between. The CDR3 sequence is CASSYRPGPTPYEQYF. Written as DNA, the CDR3 is TGTGCCAGCAGTTATCGTCCGGGTCCTACCCCCTACGAGCAGTACTTC.

V and J are TRBV25-1 and TRBJ2-5; D is possibly TRBD2 (5 bases). V was cut by 2 bases and J by 5 bases, with 12 bases left in between. Germline V gene sequence: CDR1 MGHDK, CDR2 SYGVNS. The CDR3 is 14 amino acids. CDR3 nucleotide sequence: TGTGCCAGCAGTGAAACTAGAATGCAGGAGACCCAGTACTTC. Amino acid sequence: CASSETRMQETQYF.

The chain is built from TRBV29-1 and TRBJ2-2, with D tentatively TRBD1 (5 bases). Between the trimmed V and J ends, which lost 2 bases and 4 bases, there was a span of 8 bases. The germline CDR1 and CDR2 sequences are SQVTM and ANQGSEA. The CDR3 runs 13 residues. CDR3 DNA sequence: TGCAGCGTTGAACCCAGGGCCACCGGGGAGCTGTTTTTT. Translated, it gives CSVEPRATGELFF.